This T cell receptor beta chain is from a study of T-cell memory formation after mild COVID-19. Germline V lookup: CDR1 SGHKS, CDR2 YYEKEE (reference sequence). V gave up 3 bases and J gave up 0 bases, with 12 bases separating them. This CDR3 is built from 15 residues. The TCR alpha and TCR beta cDNA libraries, bearing sample barcodes and UMIs, were generated by 5'RACE using constant-segment primers. TCRdb processed the 5' RACE reads anew with MiXCR; each CDR3 protein has one entry. Among about 58,000 distinct CDR3 sequences, around a quarter were seen once, and the ten largest hold about 42%. Sequencing was done on a sample of PBMCs or a T cell subset sorted from them (not recorded which). The TCR was taken from a man younger than 35 who had mild COVID-19 (a few samples of this study predate the infection). Cell type and time point are not known. The chain combines TRBV5-5 with TRBJ1-1, with D possibly TRBD1 on 5 matching bases. The CDR3 DNA reads as TGTGCCAGCAGCTGGGGGGGGATGGTGAACACTGAAGCTTTCTTT. It specifies CASSWGGMVNTEAFF.